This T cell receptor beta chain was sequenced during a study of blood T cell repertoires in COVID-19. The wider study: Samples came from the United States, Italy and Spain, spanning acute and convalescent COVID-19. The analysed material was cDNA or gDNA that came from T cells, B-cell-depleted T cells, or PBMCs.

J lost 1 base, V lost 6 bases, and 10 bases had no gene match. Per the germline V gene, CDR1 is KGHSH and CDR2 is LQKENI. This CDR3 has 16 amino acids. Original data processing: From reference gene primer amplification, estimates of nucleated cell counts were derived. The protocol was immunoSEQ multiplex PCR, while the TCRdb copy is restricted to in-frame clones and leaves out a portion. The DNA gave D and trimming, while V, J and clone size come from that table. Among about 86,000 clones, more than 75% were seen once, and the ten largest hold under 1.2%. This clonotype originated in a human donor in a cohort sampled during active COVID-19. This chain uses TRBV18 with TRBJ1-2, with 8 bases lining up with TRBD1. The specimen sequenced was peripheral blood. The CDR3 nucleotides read TGTGCCAGCTCCCCTGGGACAGGCGCCTTTAACTATGGCTACACCTTC. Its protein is CASSPGTGAFNYGYTF.